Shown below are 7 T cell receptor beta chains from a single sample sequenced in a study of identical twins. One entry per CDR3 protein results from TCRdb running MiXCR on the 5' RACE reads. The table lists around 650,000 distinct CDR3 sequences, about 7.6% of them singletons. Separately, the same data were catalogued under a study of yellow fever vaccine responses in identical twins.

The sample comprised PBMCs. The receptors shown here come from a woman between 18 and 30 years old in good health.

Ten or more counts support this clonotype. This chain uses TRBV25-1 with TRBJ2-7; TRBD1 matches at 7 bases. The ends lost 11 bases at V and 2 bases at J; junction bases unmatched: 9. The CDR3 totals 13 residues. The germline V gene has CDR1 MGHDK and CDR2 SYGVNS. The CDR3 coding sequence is TGTGCCGCAACCGGGACAGTGACCTACGAGCAGTACTTC. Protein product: CAATGTVTYEQYF.

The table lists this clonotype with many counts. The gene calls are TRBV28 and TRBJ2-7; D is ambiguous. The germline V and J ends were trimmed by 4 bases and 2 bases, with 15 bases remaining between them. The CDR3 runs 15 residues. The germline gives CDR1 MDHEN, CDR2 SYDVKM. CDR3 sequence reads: CASSSTESPPYEQYF. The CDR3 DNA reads TGTGCCAGCAGTTCAACAGAGTCCCCTCCCTACGAGCAGTACTTC.

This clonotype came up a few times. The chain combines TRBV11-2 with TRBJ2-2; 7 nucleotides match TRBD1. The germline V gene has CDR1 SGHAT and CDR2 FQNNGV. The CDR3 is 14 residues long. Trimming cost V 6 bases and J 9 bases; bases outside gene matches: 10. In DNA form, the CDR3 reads TGTGCCAGCAGATACACAGGGGTTCGGAGGGAGCTGTTTTTT. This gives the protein CASRYTGVRRELFF.

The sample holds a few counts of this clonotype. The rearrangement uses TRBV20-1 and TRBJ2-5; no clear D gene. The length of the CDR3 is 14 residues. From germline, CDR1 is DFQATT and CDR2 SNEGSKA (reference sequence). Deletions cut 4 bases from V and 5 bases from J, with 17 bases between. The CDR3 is CSATNPGYDETQYF. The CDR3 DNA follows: TGCAGTGCTACCAACCCCGGGTACGACGAGACCCAGTACTTC.

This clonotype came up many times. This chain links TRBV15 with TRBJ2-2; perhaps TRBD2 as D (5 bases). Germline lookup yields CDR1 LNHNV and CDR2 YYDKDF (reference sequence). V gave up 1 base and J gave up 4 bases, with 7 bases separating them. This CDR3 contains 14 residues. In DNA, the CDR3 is TGTGCCACCAGCAGAGGAACTAGCACCGGGGAGCTGTTTTTT. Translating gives CATSRGTSTGELFF.

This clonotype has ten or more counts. CDR3 residues: CASSFGTGTYEQYV. CDR3 sequence (DNA): TGTGCCAGCAGCTTTGGGACAGGCACCTACGAGCAGTACGTC. The chain is built from TRBV13 and TRBJ2-7, with 8 bases lining up with TRBD1. The CDR3 loop spans 14 amino acids. V was clipped by 3 bases and J by 2 bases; unmatched bases: 3. Germline loops: CDR1 PRHDT, CDR2 FYEKMQ (reference sequence).

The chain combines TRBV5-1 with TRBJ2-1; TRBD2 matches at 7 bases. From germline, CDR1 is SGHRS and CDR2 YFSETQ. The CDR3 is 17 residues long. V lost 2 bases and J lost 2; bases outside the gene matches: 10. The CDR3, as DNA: TGCGCCAGCAGCTTTACTTATAGCGGGCGGCCCTACAATGAGCAGTTCTTC. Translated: CASSFTYSGRPYNEQFF. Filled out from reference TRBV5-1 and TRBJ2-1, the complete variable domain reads KAGVTQTPRYLIKTRGQQVTLSCSPISGHRSVSWYQQTPGQGLQFLFEYFSETQRNKGNFPGRFSGRQFSNSRSEMNVSTLELGDSALYLCASSFTYSGRPYNEQFFGPGTRLTVL.